This TCR beta chain stems from a study of T-cell memory formation after mild COVID-19. Sample barcodes and UMIs were carried by the TCR alpha and TCR beta cDNA libraries that 5'RACE generated with constant-segment primers. TCRdb independently ran MiXCR on the 5' RACE reads; one entry per CDR3 protein. Of 150,000 to 200,000 distinct CDR3 sequences detected, about a fifth appear once; the ten largest clones hold roughly 24%. CDR3 length: 17 amino acids. Germline assignment: CDR1 MNHEY and CDR2 SVGAGI. Trimming removed 4 bases from V and 2 bases from J; junction bases left unmatched: 12. The chain combines TRBV6-5 with TRBJ2-7, with TRBD2 matching 9 bases. The TCR sequence derives from an adult woman who had mild COVID-19 (a few samples of this study predate the infection). Cell type and time point are not known. The sequencing input was PBMCs or a T cell subset sorted from them (not recorded which). Here the CDR3 reads CASSSAGAGGGTYEQYF. The CDR3 bases are TGTGCCAGCAGTTCGGCCGGAGCGGGAGGTGGAACCTACGAGCAGTACTTC.